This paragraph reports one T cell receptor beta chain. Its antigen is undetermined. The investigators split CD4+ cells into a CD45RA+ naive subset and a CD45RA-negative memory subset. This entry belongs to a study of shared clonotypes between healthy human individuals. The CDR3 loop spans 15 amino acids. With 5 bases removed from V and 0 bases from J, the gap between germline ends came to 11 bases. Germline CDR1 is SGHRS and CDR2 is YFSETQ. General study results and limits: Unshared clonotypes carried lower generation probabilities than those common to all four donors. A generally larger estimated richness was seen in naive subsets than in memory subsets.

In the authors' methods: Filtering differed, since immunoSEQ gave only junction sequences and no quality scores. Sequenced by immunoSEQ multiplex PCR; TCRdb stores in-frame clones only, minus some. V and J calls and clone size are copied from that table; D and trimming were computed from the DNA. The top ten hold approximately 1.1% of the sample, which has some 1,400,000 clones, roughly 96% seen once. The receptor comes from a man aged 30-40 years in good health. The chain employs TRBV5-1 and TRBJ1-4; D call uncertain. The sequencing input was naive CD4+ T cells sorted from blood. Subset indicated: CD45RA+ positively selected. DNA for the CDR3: TGCGCCAGCAGTAGTCTCTTTGCAACTAATGAAAAACTGTTTTTT. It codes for CASSSLFATNEKLFF.